The clone carrying this T cell receptor beta chain came up a few times. What it binds is not known. This entry comes from a study of response to subunit inactivated influenza vaccine. General study points: New T cells are recruited in small numbers by each seasonal influenza vaccination, according to the authors' suggestion.

TCRdb fed the RT-PCR reads into MiXCR, producing one record per CDR3 protein. Of roughly 710,000 distinct CDR3 sequences in the sample, roughly 15% were seen once. The source material was PBMCs from blood, sampled 14 to 15 days before vaccination. The source of this sequence is a man in his forties or fifties who received an inactivated influenza vaccine.

The CDR3 region is CASSQGVVEQFF. CDR3 sequence (DNA): TGCGCCAGCAGCCAGGGGGTAGTTGAGCAGTTCTTC. The genes are TRBV5-1 and TRBJ2-1; TRBD1 matches at 7 bases. V shed 4 bases and J 9 bases; nucleotides not matched to a gene: 4. The CDR3 extends over 12 amino acids. Germline CDR1 is SGHRS and CDR2 is YFSETQ.